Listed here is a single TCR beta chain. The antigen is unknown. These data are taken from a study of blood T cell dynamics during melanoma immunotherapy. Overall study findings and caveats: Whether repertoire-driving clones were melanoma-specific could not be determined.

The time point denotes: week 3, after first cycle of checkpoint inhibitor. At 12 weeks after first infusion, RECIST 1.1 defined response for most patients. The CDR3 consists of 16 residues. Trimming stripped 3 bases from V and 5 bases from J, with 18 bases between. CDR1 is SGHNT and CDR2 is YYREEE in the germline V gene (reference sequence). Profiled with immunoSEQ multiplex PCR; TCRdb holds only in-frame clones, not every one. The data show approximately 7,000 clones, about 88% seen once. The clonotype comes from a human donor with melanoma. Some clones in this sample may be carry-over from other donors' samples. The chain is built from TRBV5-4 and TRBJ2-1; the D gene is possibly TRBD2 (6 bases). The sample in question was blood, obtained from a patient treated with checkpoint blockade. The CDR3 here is CASSSTSLELDNEQFF. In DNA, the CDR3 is TGTGCCAGCAGCTCTACTAGCCTCGAACTTGACAATGAGCAGTTCTTC.